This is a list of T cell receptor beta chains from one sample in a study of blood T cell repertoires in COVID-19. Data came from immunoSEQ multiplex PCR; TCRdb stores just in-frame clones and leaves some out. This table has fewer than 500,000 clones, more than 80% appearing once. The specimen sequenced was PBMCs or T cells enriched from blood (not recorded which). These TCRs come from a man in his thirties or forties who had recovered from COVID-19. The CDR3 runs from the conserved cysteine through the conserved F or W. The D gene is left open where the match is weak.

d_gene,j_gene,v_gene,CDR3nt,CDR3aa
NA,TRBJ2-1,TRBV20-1,TGCAGTGCTAGTGCGGACACCGGATGGCAGTTCTTC,CSASADTGWQFF
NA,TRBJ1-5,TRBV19,TGTGCCAGTAGTATAGGGCAAAGCAATCAGCCCCAGCATTTT,CASSIGQSNQPQHF
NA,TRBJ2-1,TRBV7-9,TGTGCCAGCAGCCGGGGGTCCTACAATGAGCAGTTCTTC,CASSRGSYNEQFF
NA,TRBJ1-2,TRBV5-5,TGTGCCAGCAGCCGTAGGGGAGGCTATGGCTACACCTTC,CASSRRGGYGYTF
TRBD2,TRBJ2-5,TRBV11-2,TGTGCCAGCAGCCACAACCGACTAGCGGGCTTATTACAAGAGACCCAGTACTTC,CASSHNRLAGLLQETQYF
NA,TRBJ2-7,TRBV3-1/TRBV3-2,TGTGCCAGCAGCCTCTTCGGGTTTCAGTACTTC,CASSLFGFQYF
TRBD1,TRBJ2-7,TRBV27,TGTGCCAGCAGCCGGACAGGACCAACCTACGAGCAGTACTTC,CASSRTGPTYEQYF
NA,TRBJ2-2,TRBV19,TGTGCCAGCTCCGTTGGCGGGCTCATCGGCACCGGGGAGCTGTTTTTT,CASSVGGLIGTGELFF
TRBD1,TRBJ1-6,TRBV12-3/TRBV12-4,TGTGCCAGCTCGGACAGGGAGGATTCACCCCTCCACTTT,CASSDREDSPLHF
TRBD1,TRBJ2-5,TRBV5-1,TGCGCCAGCAGCTTGAGTGGGACAGGGAGAGAGACCCAGTACTTC,CASSLSGTGRETQYF
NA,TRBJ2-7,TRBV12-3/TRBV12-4,TGTGCCAGCAGTTCAGGGGCTGGGGAGCAGTACTTC,CASSSGAGEQYF
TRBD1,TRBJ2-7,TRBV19,TGTGCCAGTAGTATTGACAGGGCAGCCTACGAGCAGTACTTC,CASSIDRAAYEQYF
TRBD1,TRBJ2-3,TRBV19,TGTGCCAGTAGTATAACCCCCGTCAACAGGGGTACTACGCAGTATTTT,CASSITPVNRGTTQYF
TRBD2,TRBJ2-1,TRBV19,TGTGCCAGTAGTATAGGCGCGGGAGGGTACAATGAGCAGTTCTTC,CASSIGAGGYNEQFF
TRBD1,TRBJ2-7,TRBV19,TGTGCCAGTAGTACTCGGGACAGCTTCTACGAGCAGTACTTC,CASSTRDSFYEQYF